A single TCR beta chain is shown here with its context. The data originate from a study of blood T cell repertoires in COVID-19. About the study: Whether acute or convalescent, the COVID-19 samples came from the United States, Italy and Spain. From T cells, B-cell-depleted T cells, or PBMCs came the material, which was cDNA or gDNA.

This CDR3 spans 14 amino acids. The V gene's germline CDR1 is SGHRS and CDR2 YFSETQ. The junction had 7 bases not matched to a gene; V was cut back by 4 bases and J by 6 bases. Source study methods: Amplification of reference gene primers provided the estimated nucleated cell counts. Using immunoSEQ multiplex PCR, the repertoire was profiled, and TCRdb retains in-frame clones only, with some absent. That table is the source of V, J and clone size, and D and trimming were worked out from the DNA. The table shows approximately 130,000 clones, with 70% to 80% occurring only once. The TCR was taken from a human donor in a cohort sampled during active COVID-19. This sequence joins TRBV5-1 and TRBJ2-3; 8 bases fit TRBD2. Sequenced sample: peripheral blood. This chain's CDR3 is CASSLGGAVDTQYF. In nucleotides, the CDR3 is TGCGCCAGCAGCCTCGGGGGGGCCGTGGATACGCAGTATTTT.